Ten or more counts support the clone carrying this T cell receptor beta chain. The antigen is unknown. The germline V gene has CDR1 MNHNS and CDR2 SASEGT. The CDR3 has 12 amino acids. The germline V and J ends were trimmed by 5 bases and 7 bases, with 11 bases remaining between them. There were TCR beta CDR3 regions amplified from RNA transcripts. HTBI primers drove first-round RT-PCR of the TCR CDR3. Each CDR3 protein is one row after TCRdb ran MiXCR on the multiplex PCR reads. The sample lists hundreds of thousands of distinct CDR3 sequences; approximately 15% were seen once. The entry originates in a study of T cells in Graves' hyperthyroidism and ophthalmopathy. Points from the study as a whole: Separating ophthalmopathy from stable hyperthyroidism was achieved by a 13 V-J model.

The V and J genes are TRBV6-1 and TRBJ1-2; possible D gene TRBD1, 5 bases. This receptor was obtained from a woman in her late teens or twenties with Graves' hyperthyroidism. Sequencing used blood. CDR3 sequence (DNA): TGTGCCAGCAGTCCCGACAGAGCTGGCTACACCTTC. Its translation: CASSPDRAGYTF.